This T cell receptor beta chain was profiled in a study of blood T cells in healthy people across ages. The CDR3 has 15 amino acids. Deletions cut 1 base from V and 3 bases from J, with 10 bases between. Germline V gene data show CDR1 as LGHNT and CDR2 as FRNRAP. Whole-study results and caveats: Diversity estimated from one million T cells was considered an underestimate. PBMCs went unsorted, and a conclusive naive versus antigen-experienced comparison was therefore prevented.

Primers used in a second PCR of about 7 to 12 cycles were a sample-barcoded 5' primer and a J-beta primer mix. TCRdb redid the calling of the 5' RACE reads with MiXCR, one entry per CDR3 protein. Of 1.5 million to 2 million distinct CDR3 sequences detected, about 28% appear once; the ten largest clones hold 7% to 9%. Concerning this clonotype itself: The target antigen is unknown.

The specimen sequenced was blood. The receptor's source is a woman aged 25 to 39 in good health. The chain employs TRBV12-5 and TRBJ1-5; D is perhaps TRBD1 (6 bases). In DNA form, the CDR3 reads TGTGCTAGTGGTTTGGCTGGGGGCCCCAATCAGCCCCAGCATTTT. Residues: CASGLAGGPNQPQHF.